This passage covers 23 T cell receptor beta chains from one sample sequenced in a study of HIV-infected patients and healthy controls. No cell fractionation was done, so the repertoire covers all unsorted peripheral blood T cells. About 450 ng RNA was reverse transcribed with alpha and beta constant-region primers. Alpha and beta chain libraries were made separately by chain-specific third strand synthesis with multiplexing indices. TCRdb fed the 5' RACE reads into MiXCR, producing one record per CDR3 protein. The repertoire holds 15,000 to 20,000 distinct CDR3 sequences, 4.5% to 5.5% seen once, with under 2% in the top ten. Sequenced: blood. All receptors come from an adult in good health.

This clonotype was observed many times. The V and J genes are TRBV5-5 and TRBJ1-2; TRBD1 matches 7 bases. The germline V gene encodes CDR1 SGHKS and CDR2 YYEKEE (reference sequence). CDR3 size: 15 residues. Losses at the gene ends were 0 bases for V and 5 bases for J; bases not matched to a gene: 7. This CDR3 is CASSLAGAGGYGYTF. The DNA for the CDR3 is TGTGCCAGCAGCTTGGCCGGGGCAGGGGGGTATGGCTACACCTTC. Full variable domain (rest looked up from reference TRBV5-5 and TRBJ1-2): DAGVTQSPTHLIKTRGQQVTLRCSPISGHKSVSWYQQVLGQGPQFIFQYYEKEERGRGNFPDRFSARQFPNYSSELNVNALLLGDSALYLCASSLAGAGGYGYTFGSGTRLTVV.

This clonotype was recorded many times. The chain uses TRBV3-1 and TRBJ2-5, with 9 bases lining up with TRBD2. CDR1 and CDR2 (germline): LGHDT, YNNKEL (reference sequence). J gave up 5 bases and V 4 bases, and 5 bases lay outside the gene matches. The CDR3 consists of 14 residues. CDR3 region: CASSLGTSKETQYF. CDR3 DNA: TGTGCCAGCAGCCTGGGGACTAGCAAGGAGACCCAGTACTTC.

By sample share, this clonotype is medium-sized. Here the CDR3 DNA reads TGTGCCAGCAGCTTAGACGCAGGGGTGTACGAAAAACTGTTTTTT. This sequence encodes CASSLDAGVYEKLFF. The V call is TRBV7-2, the J call TRBJ1-4; D perhaps matches TRBD1 (6 bases). This CDR3 region has 15 residues. V was trimmed by 1 base and J by 8 bases, leaving 14 bases between them. Germline CDR1 and CDR2: SGHTA and FQGNSA. Using reference TRBV7-2 and TRBJ1-4 for the parts outside the CDR3, the full variable domain is GAGVSQSPSNKVTEKGKDVELRCDPISGHTALYWYRQSLGQGLEFLIYFQGNSAPDKSGLPSDRFSAERTGGSVSTLTIQRTQQEDSAVYLCASSLDAGVYEKLFFGSGTQLSVL.

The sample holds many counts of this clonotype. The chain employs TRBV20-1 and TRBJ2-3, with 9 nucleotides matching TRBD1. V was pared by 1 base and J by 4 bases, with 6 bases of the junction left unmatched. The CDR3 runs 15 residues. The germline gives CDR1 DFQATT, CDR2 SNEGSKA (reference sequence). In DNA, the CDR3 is TGCAGTGCTAGAGTCGACAGGGGGGGCGCAGATACGCAGTATTTT. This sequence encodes CSARVDRGGADTQYF.

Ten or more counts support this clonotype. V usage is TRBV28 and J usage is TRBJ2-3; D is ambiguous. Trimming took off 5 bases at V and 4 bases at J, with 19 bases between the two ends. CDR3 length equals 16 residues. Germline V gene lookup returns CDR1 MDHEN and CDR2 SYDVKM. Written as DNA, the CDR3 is TGTGCCAGCAGTCCCAGGACGGTACGGTTCCCAGATACGCAGTATTTT. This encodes CASSPRTVRFPDTQYF.

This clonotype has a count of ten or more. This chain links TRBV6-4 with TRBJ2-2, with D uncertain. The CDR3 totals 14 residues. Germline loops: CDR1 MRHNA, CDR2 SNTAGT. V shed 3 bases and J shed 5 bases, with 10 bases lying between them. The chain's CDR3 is CASSEGVSTGELFF. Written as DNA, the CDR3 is TGTGCCAGCAGTGAAGGAGTTAGTACCGGGGAGCTGTTTTTT.

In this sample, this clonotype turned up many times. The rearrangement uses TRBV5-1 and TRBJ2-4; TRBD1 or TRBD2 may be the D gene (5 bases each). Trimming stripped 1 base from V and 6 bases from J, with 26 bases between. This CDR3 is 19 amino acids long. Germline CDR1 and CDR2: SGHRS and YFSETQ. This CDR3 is CASSLSPRGGFRRRNIQYF. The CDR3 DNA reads TGCGCCAGCAGCTTGTCCCCGAGGGGTGGTTTTCGCCGGAGAAACATTCAGTACTTC.

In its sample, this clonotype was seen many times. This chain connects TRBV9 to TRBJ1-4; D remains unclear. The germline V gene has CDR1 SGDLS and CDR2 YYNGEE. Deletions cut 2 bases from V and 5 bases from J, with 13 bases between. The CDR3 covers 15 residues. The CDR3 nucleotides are TGTGCCAGCAGCGTTGGATCCGTGGACAATGAAAAACTGTTTTTT. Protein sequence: CASSVGSVDNEKLFF.

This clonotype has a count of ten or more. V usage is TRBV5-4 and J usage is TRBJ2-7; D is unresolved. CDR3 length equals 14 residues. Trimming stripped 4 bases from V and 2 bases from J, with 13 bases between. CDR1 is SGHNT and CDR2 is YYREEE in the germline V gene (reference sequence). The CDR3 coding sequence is TGTGCCAGCAGCCCGGCTGCCAATCCCTACGAGCAGTACTTC. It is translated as CASSPAANPYEQYF. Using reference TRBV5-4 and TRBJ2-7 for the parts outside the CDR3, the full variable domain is ETGVTQSPTHLIKTRGQQVTLRCSSQSGHNTVSWYQQALGQGPQFIFQYYREEENGRGNFPPRFSGLQFPNYSSELNVNALELDDSALYLCASSPAANPYEQYFGPGTRLTVT.

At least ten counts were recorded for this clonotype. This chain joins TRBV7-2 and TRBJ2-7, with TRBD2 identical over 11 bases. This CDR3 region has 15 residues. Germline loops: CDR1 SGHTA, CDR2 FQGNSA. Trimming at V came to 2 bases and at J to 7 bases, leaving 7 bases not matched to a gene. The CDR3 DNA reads TGTGCCAGCAGCTTATCTGTCTGGACTAGCGGGGAGCAGTACTTC. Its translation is CASSLSVWTSGEQYF.

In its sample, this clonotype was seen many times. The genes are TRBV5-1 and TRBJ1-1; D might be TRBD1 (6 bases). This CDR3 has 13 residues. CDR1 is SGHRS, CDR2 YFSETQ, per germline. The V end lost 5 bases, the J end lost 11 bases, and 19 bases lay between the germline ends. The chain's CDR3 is CASRTRGAVVAFF. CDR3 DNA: TGCGCCAGCAGAACGAGGGGGGCTGTTGTTGCTTTCTTT.

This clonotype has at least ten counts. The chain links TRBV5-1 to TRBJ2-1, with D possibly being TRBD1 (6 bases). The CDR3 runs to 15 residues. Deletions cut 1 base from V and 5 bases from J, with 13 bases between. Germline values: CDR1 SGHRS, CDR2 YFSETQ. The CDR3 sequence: CASSLWSGGHNEQFF. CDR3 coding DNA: TGCGCCAGCAGCTTGTGGTCTGGGGGCCACAATGAGCAGTTCTTC. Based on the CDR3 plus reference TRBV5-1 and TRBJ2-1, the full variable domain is KAGVTQTPRYLIKTRGQQVTLSCSPISGHRSVSWYQQTPGQGLQFLFEYFSETQRNKGNFPGRFSGRQFSNSRSEMNVSTLELGDSALYLCASSLWSGGHNEQFFGPGTRLTVL.

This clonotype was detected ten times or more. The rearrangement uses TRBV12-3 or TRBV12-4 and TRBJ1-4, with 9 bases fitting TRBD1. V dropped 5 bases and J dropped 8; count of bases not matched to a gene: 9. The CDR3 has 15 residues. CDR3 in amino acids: CASSDPGQGREKLFF. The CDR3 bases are TGTGCCAGCAGTGATCCGGGACAGGGACGGGAAAAACTGTTTTTT.

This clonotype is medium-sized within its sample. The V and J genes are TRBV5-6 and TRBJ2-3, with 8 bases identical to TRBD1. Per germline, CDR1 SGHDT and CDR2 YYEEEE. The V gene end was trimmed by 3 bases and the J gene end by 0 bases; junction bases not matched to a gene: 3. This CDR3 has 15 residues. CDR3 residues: CASSWTGISTDTQYF. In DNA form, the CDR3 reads TGTGCCAGCAGCTGGACAGGGATAAGCACAGATACGCAGTATTTT.

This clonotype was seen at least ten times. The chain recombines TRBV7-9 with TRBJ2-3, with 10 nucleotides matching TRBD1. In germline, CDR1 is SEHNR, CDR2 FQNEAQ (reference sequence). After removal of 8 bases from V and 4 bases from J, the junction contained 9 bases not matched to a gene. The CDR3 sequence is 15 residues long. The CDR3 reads CASATGTGVPDTQYF. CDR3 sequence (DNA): TGTGCCAGCGCAACCGGGACAGGGGTCCCAGATACGCAGTATTTT.

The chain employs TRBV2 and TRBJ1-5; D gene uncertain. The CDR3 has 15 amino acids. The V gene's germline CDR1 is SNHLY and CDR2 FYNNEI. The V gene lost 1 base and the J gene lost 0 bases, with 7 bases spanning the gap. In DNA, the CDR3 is TGTGCCAGCAGTGAAGTGGGTCTTAGCAATCAGCCCCAGCATTTT. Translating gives CASSEVGLSNQPQHF.

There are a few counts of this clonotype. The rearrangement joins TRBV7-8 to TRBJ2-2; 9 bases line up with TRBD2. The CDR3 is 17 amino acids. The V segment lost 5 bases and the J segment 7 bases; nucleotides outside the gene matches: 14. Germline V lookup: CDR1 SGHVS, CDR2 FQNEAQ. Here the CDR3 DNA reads TGTGCCAGCAGCCACCTTTTAAGCGGGGGGTCCGTCGGGGAGCTGTTTTTT. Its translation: CASSHLLSGGSVGELFF.

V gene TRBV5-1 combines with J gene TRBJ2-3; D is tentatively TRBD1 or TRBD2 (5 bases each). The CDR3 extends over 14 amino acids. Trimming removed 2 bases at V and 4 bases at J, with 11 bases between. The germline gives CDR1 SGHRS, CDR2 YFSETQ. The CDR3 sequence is CASSFVSGPDTQYF. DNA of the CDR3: TGCGCCAGCAGCTTCGTGTCGGGACCAGATACGCAGTATTTT.

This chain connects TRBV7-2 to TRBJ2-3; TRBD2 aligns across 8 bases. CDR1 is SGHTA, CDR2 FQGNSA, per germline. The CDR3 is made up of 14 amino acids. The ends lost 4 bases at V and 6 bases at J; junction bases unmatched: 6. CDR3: CASSSGGFGDTQYF. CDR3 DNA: TGTGCCAGCAGCTCGGGGGGGTTCGGGGATACGCAGTATTTT. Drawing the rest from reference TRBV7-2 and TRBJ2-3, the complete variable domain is GAGVSQSPSNKVTEKGKDVELRCDPISGHTALYWYRQSLGQGLEFLIYFQGNSAPDKSGLPSDRFSAERTGGSVSTLTIQRTQQEDSAVYLCASSSGGFGDTQYFGPGTRLTVL.

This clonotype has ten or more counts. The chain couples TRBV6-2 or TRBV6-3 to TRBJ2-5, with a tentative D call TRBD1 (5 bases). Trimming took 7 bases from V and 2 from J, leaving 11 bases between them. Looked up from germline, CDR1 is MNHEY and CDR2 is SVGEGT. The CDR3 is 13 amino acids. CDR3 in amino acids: CASMGPVQETQYF. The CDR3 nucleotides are TGTGCCAGCATGGGGCCCGTGCAAGAGACCCAGTACTTC.

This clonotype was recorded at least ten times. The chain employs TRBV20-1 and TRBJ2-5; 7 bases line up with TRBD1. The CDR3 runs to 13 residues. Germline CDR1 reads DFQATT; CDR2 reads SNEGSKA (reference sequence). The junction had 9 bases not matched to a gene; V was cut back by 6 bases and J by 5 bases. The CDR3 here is CSAWDSLYETQYF. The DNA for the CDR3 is TGCAGTGCGTGGGACAGCCTATATGAGACCCAGTACTTC.

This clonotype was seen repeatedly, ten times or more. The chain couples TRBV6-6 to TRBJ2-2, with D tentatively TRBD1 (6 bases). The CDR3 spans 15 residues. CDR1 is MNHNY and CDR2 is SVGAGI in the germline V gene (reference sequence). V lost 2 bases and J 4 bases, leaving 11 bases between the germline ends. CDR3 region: CASSYPQGTTGELFF. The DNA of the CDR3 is TGTGCCAGCAGTTACCCGCAGGGGACCACCGGGGAGCTGTTTTTT.

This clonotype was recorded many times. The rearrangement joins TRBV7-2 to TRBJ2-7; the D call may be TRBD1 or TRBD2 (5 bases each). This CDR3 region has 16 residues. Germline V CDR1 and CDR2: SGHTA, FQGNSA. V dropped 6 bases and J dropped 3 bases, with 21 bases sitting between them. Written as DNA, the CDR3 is TGTGCCAGCAGACCACGTGGGGGAGTGGGGAACTACGAGCAGTACTTC. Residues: CASRPRGGVGNYEQYF.